One and the same sample provided the 16 T cell receptor beta chains below, sequenced in a study of T cell responses to AZD1222 COVID-19 vaccine. Only in-frame clones appear in the TCRdb table, and some are missing; sequencing was by immunoSEQ multiplex PCR. The sample carries approximately 150,000 clones, about 86% recorded once. Sequences were derived from peripheral blood, sampled 28 days after the second AZD1222 dose. The receptors come from an adult who received the AZD1222 COVID-19 vaccine.

This sequence joins TRBV20-1 and TRBJ2-3; no firm D call. The CDR3 is 11 residues long. Trimming removed 8 bases at V and 10 bases at J, with 16 bases between. Germline lookup yields CDR1 DFQATT and CDR2 SNEGSKA (reference sequence). The CDR3 reads CSYQLPRAQYF. CDR3 DNA sequence: TGCAGTTATCAACTTCCAAGGGCGCAGTATTTT.

The chain joins TRBV5-1 to TRBJ2-1; D may be TRBD2 (5 bases). V was pared by 2 bases and J by 0 bases, with 12 bases between. Germline loops: CDR1 SGHRS, CDR2 YFSETQ. CDR3 length: 16 residues. The CDR3 region is CASSFQAASSYNEQFF. In nucleotides, the CDR3 is TGCGCCAGCAGCTTCCAAGCGGCTAGCTCCTACAATGAGCAGTTCTTC.

The V call is TRBV30, the J call TRBJ1-6; D might be TRBD1 (6 bases). From germline, CDR1 is GTSNPN and CDR2 SVGIG (reference sequence). CDR3 length equals 14 residues. The V end lost 5 bases, the J end lost 8 bases, and 16 bases lay between the germline ends. Here the CDR3 reads CAWERGGSDSPLHF. CDR3 DNA: TGTGCCTGGGAGAGGGGGGGCTCAGATTCACCCCTCCACTTT.

This sequence joins TRBV29-1 and TRBJ2-1, with D possibly being TRBD2 (6 bases). The CDR3 is 14 residues long. The V gene's germline CDR1 is SQVTM and CDR2 ANQGSEA. The germline V and J ends were trimmed by 7 bases and 2 bases, with 15 bases remaining between them. The CDR3 nucleotides read TGCAGCGCTTTGGGGCTAGCGACCTACAATGAGCAGTTCTTC. This codes for CSALGLATYNEQFF.

The chain couples TRBV7-2 to TRBJ2-1; D not certain. V lost 1 base, J lost 4 bases, and 11 bases lay in between. Germline-derived CDR1 and CDR2 are SGHTA and FQGNSA. The CDR3 runs 15 residues. CDR3 coding DNA: TGTGCCAGCAGCTTAGTCGTAGCCGGTTACAATGAGCAGTTCTTC. Residues: CASSLVVAGYNEQFF. Together with reference TRBV7-2 and TRBJ2-1, the CDR3 gives the full variable domain: GAGVSQSPSNKVTEKGKDVELRCDPISGHTALYWYRQSLGQGLEFLIYFQGNSAPDKSGLPSDRFSAERTGGSVSTLTIQRTQQEDSAVYLCASSLVVAGYNEQFFGPGTRLTVL.

Written as DNA, the CDR3 is TGTGCCAGCGGCGATAGTGAGCACACTGAAGCTTTCTTT. It translates to CASGDSEHTEAFF. The J gene is TRBJ1-1, the V gene TRBV3-1 (or the pseudogene TRBV3-2); D is uncertain. The germline CDR1 and CDR2 sequences are LGHDT and YNNKEL (reference sequence). V dropped 8 bases and J dropped 3 bases, with 13 bases sitting between them. This CDR3 is built from 13 residues.

The chain recombines TRBV5-1 with TRBJ2-1; a possible D gene is TRBD1 (6 bases). This CDR3 spans 15 amino acids. The V and J ends lost 0 bases and 6 bases respectively, with 13 bases between them. Germline assignment: CDR1 SGHRS and CDR2 YFSETQ. The CDR3 nucleotides read TGCGCCAGCAGCTTGGACAGGGAAGGATCCAATGAGCAGTTCTTC. This encodes CASSLDREGSNEQFF.

The rearrangement links TRBV2 to TRBJ1-1; tentative D call: TRBD1 (6 bases). Germline V gene lookup returns CDR1 SNHLY and CDR2 FYNNEI. There are 15 residues in the CDR3. Trimming stripped 6 bases from V and 1 base from J, with 15 bases between. The CDR3 is CASSAPGHPNTEAFF. CDR3 DNA sequence: TGTGCCAGCAGCGCTCCGGGACACCCGAACACTGAAGCTTTCTTT.

In its sample, this clone was seen a few times. The chain combines TRBV2 with TRBJ1-1; 10 bases fit TRBD1. Trimming at V came to 5 bases and at J to 5 bases, leaving 5 bases not matched to a gene. Germline CDR1 and CDR2: SNHLY and FYNNEI. The CDR3 covers 14 residues. The CDR3 nucleotides are TGTGCCAGCAGTTGGGACAGGGGCGGGACTGAAGCTTTCTTT. It encodes CASSWDRGGTEAFF. Full variable domain (outside the CDR3, taken from reference TRBV2 and TRBJ1-1): EPEVTQTPSHQVTQMGQEVILRCVPISNHLYFYWYRQILGQKVEFLVSFYNNEISEKSEIFDDQFSVERPDGSNFTLKIRSTKLEDSAMYFCASSWDRGGTEAFFGQGTRLTVV.

The V call is TRBV4-1, the J call TRBJ2-2; 7 positions agree with TRBD1. V lost 1 base to trimming and J lost 6 bases; unmatched junction nucleotides: 8. Germline V gene sequence: CDR1 MGHRA, CDR2 YSYEKL. The CDR3 runs 16 residues. Here the CDR3 DNA reads TGCGCCAGCAGCCAAGTAAGGGGTACAGGGGCCGGGGAGCTGTTTTTT. It is translated as CASSQVRGTGAGELFF.

This chain connects TRBV2 to TRBJ2-3; 10 bases are a match to TRBD1. Germline assignment: CDR1 SNHLY and CDR2 FYNNEI. The CDR3 consists of 15 residues. Trimming at V came to 4 bases and at J to 4 bases, leaving 5 bases not matched to a gene. This chain's CDR3 is CASSAFGQGADTQYF. In nucleotides, the CDR3 is TGTGCCAGCAGTGCATTTGGACAGGGGGCAGATACGCAGTATTTT.

The rearrangement joins TRBV15 to TRBJ1-3; D gene unclear. Germline lookup yields CDR1 LNHNV and CDR2 YYDKDF (reference sequence). Trimming removed 0 bases from V and 3 bases from J, with 12 bases in between. The CDR3 is 16 residues long. The chain's CDR3 is CATSRDQVTFGNTIYF. In nucleotides, the CDR3 is TGTGCCACCAGCAGAGATCAGGTTACTTTTGGAAACACCATATATTTT.

This chain links TRBV11-3 with TRBJ2-2; D is undetermined. From germline, CDR1 is SGHNT and CDR2 YENEEA. The CDR3 is 15 amino acids. Deletions cut 1 base from V and 9 bases from J, with 15 bases between. The CDR3 region is CASSLGGPVGRELFF. CDR3 nucleotides: TGTGCCAGCAGCTTAGGCGGACCGGTTGGCCGGGAGCTGTTTTTT.

The J gene is TRBJ1-2, the V gene TRBV12-3 or TRBV12-4; 8 bases align to TRBD1. The CDR3 covers 13 residues. The V and J ends lost 8 bases and 6 bases, in that order; junction bases with no gene match: 8. DNA of the CDR3: TGTGCCAGCTCCCGGACAGGGAATAATGGCTACACCTTC. As protein: CASSRTGNNGYTF.

The rearrangement links TRBV29-1 to TRBJ2-7; D unresolved. Germline V CDR1 and CDR2: SQVTM, ANQGSEA. This CDR3 is built from 12 residues. V was pared by 4 bases and J by 0 bases, with 7 bases between. CDR3 loop: CSVVLGSYEQYF. The CDR3 DNA follows: TGCAGCGTTGTATTGGGCTCCTACGAGCAGTACTTC.

The gene calls are TRBV29-1 and TRBJ2-5; D possibly corresponds to TRBD1 (6 bases). The CDR3 loop spans 12 amino acids. Germline CDR1 reads SQVTM; CDR2 reads ANQGSEA. The germline V and J ends were trimmed by 8 bases and 5 bases, with 15 bases remaining between them. For the CDR3, the DNA is TGCAGCTGGGGGCGGTCCGGGGAGACCCAGTACTTC. Protein sequence: CSWGRSGETQYF.